These 16 T cell receptor beta chains were all obtained from the same sample, sequenced in a study of blood T cell repertoires in COVID-19. Repertoires were generated with immunoSEQ multiplex PCR, while TCRdb's copy carries only in-frame clones and drops some. Of 140,000 to 150,000 clones listed, over 80% were seen once; the top ten hold 0.95%. Sample: peripheral blood. Every receptor here comes from a woman aged 45-65 years with acute or convalescent COVID-19.

The CDR3 bases are TGTGCCAGCACCACCAGGATCTACACAGATACGCAGTATTTT. Translated, it gives CASTTRIYTDTQYF. This chain links TRBV2 with TRBJ2-3; D not resolved. Trimming removed 7 bases at V and 2 bases at J, with 13 bases between. Per germline, CDR1 SNHLY and CDR2 FYNNEI. The CDR3 is 14 residues long.

J is TRBJ2-1 and V is TRBV30, with TRBD1 identical over 7 bases. Germline-derived CDR1 and CDR2 are GTSNPN and SVGIG (reference sequence). The V and J ends lost 3 bases and 4 bases, in that order; junction bases with no gene match: 9. This CDR3 has 15 amino acids. The CDR3 DNA follows: TGTGCCTGGAGCCGTCCCGGACAGGATTACAATGAGCAGTTCTTC. Translating gives CAWSRPGQDYNEQFF.

This chain connects TRBV23-1 to TRBJ2-7, with D perhaps matching TRBD1 (6 bases). TRBV23-1 carries the ORF label, with uncertain function. This CDR3 is 15 amino acids long. V lost 0 bases and J lost 1, with 10 bases in between. CDR3 nucleotide sequence: TGCGCCAGCAGTCAATCCGGGACACTTTCCTACGAGCAGTACTTC. This translates into CASSQSGTLSYEQYF.

This rearrangement joins TRBV29-1 to TRBJ1-4; TRBD1 might be the D (5 bases). CDR1 and CDR2 from the germline V gene are SQVTM and ANQGSEA. The CDR3 length is 12 residues. The germline V and J ends were trimmed by 4 bases and 8 bases, with 11 bases remaining between them. CDR3 sequence reads: CSVGWGGEKLFF. Written as DNA, the CDR3 is TGCAGCGTTGGGTGGGGGGGAGAAAAACTGTTTTTT.

This sequence joins TRBV7-3 and TRBJ2-1; 11 bases are shared with TRBD2. Germline V gives CDR1 SGHTA, CDR2 FQGTGA. This CDR3 is 14 amino acids long. V shed 6 bases, J shed 6 bases, and the junction held 4 bases outside the gene matches. CDR3 DNA: TGTGCCAGCAGTAGCGGGAGGGCCTCCAATGAGCAGTTCTTC. This translates into CASSSGRASNEQFF.

V is TRBV5-1 and J is TRBJ1-2; 7 bases fit TRBD1. This CDR3 has 15 residues. With V trimmed by 4 bases and J by 8 bases, 14 bases remained unmatched. Germline V gives CDR1 SGHRS, CDR2 YFSETQ. CDR3 residues: CASSLIMGQPEGYTF. CDR3 bases: TGCGCCAGCAGCCTAATAATGGGACAGCCCGAAGGCTACACCTTC.

The V and J genes are TRBV15 and TRBJ2-7; TRBD2 matches 15 bases. Germline V gene data show CDR1 as LNHNV and CDR2 as YYDKDF (reference sequence). The CDR3 consists of 16 residues. With V trimmed by 5 bases and J by 7 bases, 9 bases remained unmatched. As DNA, the CDR3 is TGTGCCACCAGCCCCCGTTCCGGGACTAGCGGGAGGGAGCAGTACTTC. It specifies CATSPRSGTSGREQYF.

The V gene is TRBV7-2, the J gene TRBJ1-3; maybe TRBD1 (6 bases). Germline CDR1 is SGHTA and CDR2 is FQGNSA. The V end lost 2 bases, the J end lost 2 bases, and 13 bases lay between the germline ends. The CDR3 runs to 16 residues. CDR3 DNA: TGTGCCAGCAGCTTATTTGGGGGGGCGACTGGAAACACCATATATTTT. Translating gives CASSLFGGATGNTIYF.

This sequence joins TRBV5-1 and TRBJ1-4; perhaps TRBD1 as D (6 bases). V gave up 5 bases and J gave up 5 bases, with 19 bases separating them. The CDR3 has 16 amino acids. CDR1 and CDR2 (germline): SGHRS, YFSETQ. The CDR3 here is CASSTSGVRENEKLFF. CDR3 DNA sequence: TGCGCCAGCAGTACCTCAGGGGTTAGGGAAAATGAAAAACTGTTTTTT.

The chain links TRBV2 to TRBJ1-5, with D hard to call. The CDR3 covers 13 residues. Germline V gene sequence: CDR1 SNHLY, CDR2 FYNNEI. Deletions cut 5 bases from V and 3 bases from J, with 8 bases between. CDR3 bases: TGTGCCAGCAGTTGGGCAGACAATCAGCCCCAGCATTTT. Translated, it gives CASSWADNQPQHF.

V gene TRBV30 combines with J gene TRBJ1-2; 7 nucleotides agree with TRBD1. This CDR3 region has 12 residues. Germline-derived CDR1 and CDR2 are GTSNPN and SVGIG (reference sequence). V trimming: 5 bases; J trimming: 8 bases; junction bases outside the gene matches: 8. CDR3 nucleotide sequence: TGTGCCTGGGGTGGGACAGTAGGAGGCTACACCTTC. Amino acid sequence: CAWGGTVGGYTF. The whole variable domain, remainder taken from reference TRBV30 and TRBJ1-2, is SQTIHQWPATLVQPVGSPLSLECTVEGTSNPNLYWYRQAAGRGLQLLFYSVGIGQISSEVPQNLSASRPQDRQFILSSKKLLLSDSGFYLCAWGGTVGGYTFGSGTRLTVV.

This chain links TRBV5-1 with TRBJ2-2; D remains ambiguous. Trimming removed 2 bases at V and 6 bases at J, with 5 bases between. The germline CDR1 and CDR2 sequences are SGHRS and YFSETQ. The CDR3 is made up of 12 amino acids. This CDR3 reads CASSFGAGELFF. The CDR3 DNA sequence: TGCGCCAGCAGCTTCGGTGCCGGGGAGCTGTTTTTT.

The V call is TRBV6-5, the J call TRBJ2-7; unclear D gene. This CDR3 has 11 amino acids. CDR1 and CDR2 from the germline V gene are MNHEY and SVGAGI. The germline V and J ends were trimmed by 7 bases and 7 bases, with 11 bases remaining between them. The CDR3 loop reads CASTLFGEQYF. CDR3 nucleotides: TGTGCCAGCACCCTTTTCGGGGAGCAGTACTTC.

V gene TRBV18 combines with J gene TRBJ1-6; D is undetermined. This CDR3 contains 12 residues. The germline V and J ends were trimmed by 2 bases and 10 bases, with 6 bases remaining between them. Germline V gene data show CDR1 as KGHSH and CDR2 as LQKENI. CDR3 nucleotides: TGTGCCAGCTCACCAGGAGACTCACCCCTCCACTTT. This translates into CASSPGDSPLHF. Supplemented by reference TRBV18 and TRBJ1-6, the full variable domain reads NAGVMQNPRHLVRRRGQEARLRCSPMKGHSHVYWYRQLPEEGLKFMVYLQKENIIDESGMPKERFSAEFPKEGPSILRIQQVVRGDSAAYFCASSPGDSPLHFGNGTRLTVT.

A single count supports this clone. J is TRBJ1-2 and V is TRBV5-3, with 8 bases that match TRBD1. TRBV5-3 is an ORF; its function is uncertain. V gave up 5 bases and J gave up 4 bases; unmatched junction bases: 7. CDR3 length: 14 amino acids. CDR3: CARSQRTGSYGYTF. For the CDR3, the DNA is TGTGCCAGAAGTCAGAGGACAGGGAGCTATGGCTACACCTTC.

This clone was seen a single time. CDR3 nucleotides: TGTGCCAGCATACAGTACACTGAAGCTTTCTTT. Protein product: CASIQYTEAFF. This chain joins TRBV6-5 and TRBJ1-1; D is undetermined. The CDR3 spans 11 residues. The V end was cut by 7 bases, the J end by 3 bases, with 6 bases between. Germline CDR1 MNHEY, CDR2 SVGAGI.